The text below deals with one TCR beta chain. This sample is part of a study of T cells in Graves' hyperthyroidism and ophthalmopathy. TCR beta CDR3 sequences were amplified from RNA transcripts. The TCR CDR3 was amplified in a first-round RT-PCR using the HTBI primer set. TCRdb re-called the multiplex PCR reads with MiXCR, one entry per CDR3 protein. The sample consists of a few hundred thousand distinct CDR3 sequences, 40% to 55% of them appearing once. CDR3 length equals 14 residues. Per germline, CDR1 PRHDT and CDR2 FYEKMQ (reference sequence). Trimming cost V 6 bases and J 5 bases; bases outside gene matches: 3.

The sequence was collected from a woman in her late teens or twenties with Graves' hyperthyroidism. Sequencing was carried out using peripheral blood or thyroid tissue (not recorded which). This chain connects TRBV13 to TRBJ2-2; 10 bases map to TRBD1. CDR3 DNA sequence: TGTGCCAGCAGGGGGACAGGGGAGACCGGGGAGCTGTTTTTT. Protein sequence: CASRGTGETGELFF. The complete variable domain, with remaining parts taken from reference TRBV13 and TRBJ2-2, reads AAGVIQSPRHLIKEKRETATLKCYPIPRHDTVYWYQQGPGQDPQFLISFYEKMQSDKGSIPDRFSAQQFSDYHSELNMSSLELGDSALYFCASRGTGETGELFFGEGSRLTVL.